The next 23 T cell receptor beta chains were all read from a single sample in a study of shared clonotypes between healthy human individuals (dated by TCRdb to 2018 to 2021). The protocol used for the library was the immunoSEQ multiplex PCR assay. The source is immuneACCESS, and TCRdb retained only in-frame sequences with V and J called. Part of the clones is not carried over; for the studies checked, unresolved V genes explain less than half of this, and the remainder is unexplained. For this sample the table gives about 360,000 clones, of which around 79% were detected only once. Roughly 10% of the sample goes to the ten largest clones. The sequenced material came from memory CD4+ T cells sorted from blood. What the cell subset or site label conveys for this sample: CD45RA-negative fraction. The receptors stem from a man in his thirties or forties in good health.

The chain has TRBV5-4 and TRBJ2-7, with D possibly matching TRBD2 (6 bases). Trimming cost V 0 bases and J 3 bases, with 16 bases left between them. The CDR3 is 16 residues long. CDR1 SGHNT and CDR2 YYREEE come from the germline V gene (reference sequence). Here the CDR3 DNA reads TGTGCCAGCAGCTTGGAGGAGGCGGGACTCTTCTACGAGCAGTACTTC. As protein: CASSLEEAGLFYEQYF.

The V and J genes are TRBV29-1 and TRBJ1-1; D call uncertain. The CDR3 runs 14 residues. Trimming took 6 bases from V and 6 from J, leaving 20 bases between them. Germline lookup yields CDR1 SQVTM and CDR2 ANQGSEA. CDR3 DNA: TGCAGCGTAACCCGAGCTGCGACGGGGTCTGAAGCTTTCTTT. This encodes CSVTRAATGSEAFF.

In this sample, this clone turned up a few times. The CDR3 loop reads CASSPSRTYEQYF. DNA of the CDR3: TGTGCCAGCAGCCCGTCCCGGACCTACGAGCAGTACTTC. The rearrangement joins TRBV11-2 to TRBJ2-7; D not resolved. Germline assignment: CDR1 SGHAT and CDR2 FQNNGV. The germline V and J ends were trimmed by 5 bases and 2 bases, with 10 bases remaining between them. This CDR3 has 13 amino acids.

The chain employs TRBV4-1 and TRBJ2-1, with 11 bases lining up with TRBD2. CDR1 MGHRA and CDR2 YSYEKL come from the germline V gene. V dropped 3 bases and J dropped 3; count of bases not matched to a gene: 4. This CDR3 is built from 16 residues. In DNA, the CDR3 is TGCGCCAGCAGCCAGCCCGGGACTAGCGGCTACAATGAGCAGTTCTTC. Translating it yields CASSQPGTSGYNEQFF.

The chain joins TRBV5-1 to TRBJ1-3, with TRBD1 as a possible D gene (6 bases). CDR1 is SGHRS, CDR2 YFSETQ, per germline. The V and J ends lost 6 bases and 0 bases respectively, with 13 bases between them. The CDR3 totals 15 residues. The CDR3 DNA sequence: TGCGCCAGCACCCTGGACAGCCTCTCTGGAAACACCATATATTTT. Its translation is CASTLDSLSGNTIYF.

Remarks on this clone: At one end the junction does not follow the germline gene, possibly because of a read error. The chain is built from TRBV7-9 and TRBJ2-7; 7 nucleotides line up with TRBD2. This CDR3 comprises 12 residues. CDR1 and CDR2 (germline): SEHNR, FQNEAQ (reference sequence). The CDR3 DNA is TGTGCCAGCAGCGACCAGAAAGGGACTACCCGTTTC. Its protein product is CASSDQKGTTRF.

This rearrangement joins TRBV30 to TRBJ1-6; D not certain. This CDR3 is built from 12 residues. V shed 3 bases and J shed 9 bases, with 9 bases lying between them. Per germline, CDR1 GTSNPN and CDR2 SVGIG (reference sequence). In DNA, the CDR3 is TGTGCCTGGAGCCCACCGAGTTCACCCCTCCACTTT. This codes for CAWSPPSSPLHF.

This clone was recorded once. V and J are TRBV6-5 and TRBJ1-2; the match to TRBD1 covers 7 bases. Germline V lookup: CDR1 MNHEY, CDR2 SVGAGI. The ends lost 4 bases at V and 5 bases at J; junction bases unmatched: 7. This CDR3 has 14 residues. For the CDR3, the DNA is TGTGCCAGCAGTTTCGACAGGGAAGCGTATGGCTACACCTTC. Translated, it gives CASSFDREAYGYTF.

The chain is built from TRBV11-2 and TRBJ2-7, with D perhaps TRBD2 (5 bases). V was clipped by 5 bases and J by 9 bases, with 17 bases between them. There are 13 residues in the CDR3. CDR1 SGHAT and CDR2 FQNNGV come from the germline V gene. The CDR3 nucleotides read TGTGCCAGCAGCCCTCGATCGTCGGAGGTGCAGTACTTC. Its protein is CASSPRSSEVQYF.

The genes are TRBV29-1 and TRBJ2-6; D not certain. The CDR3 extends over 13 amino acids. Trimming cost V 6 bases and J 1 base, with 7 bases left between them. From germline, CDR1 is SQVTM and CDR2 ANQGSEA. Here the CDR3 DNA reads TGCAGCGTCCAACTTTCTGGGGCCAACGTCCTGACTTTC. This gives the protein CSVQLSGANVLTF.

This rearrangement joins TRBV5-1 to TRBJ1-4, with D possibly being TRBD1 (6 bases). CDR3 size: 14 residues. CDR1 is SGHRS and CDR2 is YFSETQ in the germline V gene. V lost 4 bases and J 8 bases, leaving 15 bases between the germline ends. The CDR3 reads CASSLQGSEEKLFF. CDR3 DNA sequence: TGCGCCAGCAGCCTACAGGGATCAGAAGAAAAACTGTTTTTT.

The chain joins TRBV18 to TRBJ2-3; D gene uncertain. The germline CDR1 and CDR2 sequences are KGHSH and LQKENI. Trimming took 8 bases from V and 0 from J, leaving 3 bases between them. The CDR3 consists of 11 residues. In DNA, the CDR3 is TGTGCCAGCACTAGCACAGATACGCAGTATTTT. Protein product: CASTSTDTQYF.

The CDR3 DNA reads TGTGCCAGCAGTTTAGTGGGCGGGCCCGCTGAAGCTTTCTTT. It specifies CASSLVGGPAEAFF. This sequence joins TRBV28 and TRBJ1-1; D is unclear. The CDR3 runs to 14 residues. Germline CDR1 and CDR2: MDHEN and SYDVKM. V was cut by 2 bases and J by 6 bases, with 13 bases left in between. Full variable domain (missing parts from reference TRBV28 and TRBJ1-1): DVKVTQSSRYLVKRTGEKVFLECVQDMDHENMFWYRQDPGLGLRLIYFSYDVKMKEKGDIPEGYSVSREKKERFSLILESASTNQTSMYLCASSLVGGPAEAFFGQGTRLTVV.

The DNA for the CDR3 is TGTGCCAGCAGCAGAGGACTACCTGGGATGGATACGCAGTATTTT. This sequence encodes CASSRGLPGMDTQYF. The J gene is TRBJ2-3, the V gene TRBV7-2, with D perhaps matching TRBD2 (6 bases). Per the germline V gene, CDR1 is SGHTA and CDR2 is FQGNSA. Between the trimmed V and J ends, which lost 5 bases and 6 bases, there was a span of 18 bases. CDR3 length: 15 amino acids.

The genes are TRBV19 and TRBJ2-3; 10 bases align to TRBD2. With 7 bases clipped from V and 0 bases from J, the junction kept 7 bases outside the gene matches. The CDR3 runs 16 residues. In germline, CDR1 is LNHDA, CDR2 SQIVND (reference sequence). The CDR3 sequence: CASTHLAGASTDTQYF. The CDR3 nucleotides are TGTGCCAGTACCCATCTAGCGGGAGCAAGCACAGATACGCAGTATTTT.

The gene calls are TRBV6-4 and TRBJ2-2; 7 bases are a match to TRBD1. Germline V CDR1 and CDR2: MRHNA, SNTAGT. This CDR3 spans 15 amino acids. The junction had 7 bases not matched to a gene; V was cut back by 7 bases and J by 2 bases. CDR3 nucleotide sequence: TGTGCCAGCAAACAACTAGGGGGCAACACCGGGGAGCTGTTTTTT. Translating gives CASKQLGGNTGELFF.

The chain has TRBV18 and TRBJ1-3; unclear D gene. CDR1 KGHSH and CDR2 LQKENI come from the germline V gene. The CDR3 is 14 residues long. The V end lost 2 bases, the J end lost 3 bases, and 8 bases lay between the germline ends. DNA of the CDR3: TGTGCCAGCTCACCAAGAAGCGTTGGAAACACCATATATTTT. Its translation is CASSPRSVGNTIYF.

The count of this clone is one. This chain uses TRBV11-3 with TRBJ2-1; D not resolved. The CDR3 is 13 residues long. The germline V gene encodes CDR1 SGHNT and CDR2 YENEEA. V lost 5 bases and J 8 bases, leaving 13 bases between the germline ends. The CDR3 DNA sequence: TGTGCCAGCAGCCCAGGACCGCTTTATGAGCAGTTCTTC. Amino acid sequence: CASSPGPLYEQFF.

The chain carries TRBV28 and TRBJ2-7; TRBD2 might be the D (6 bases). Germline values: CDR1 MDHEN, CDR2 SYDVKM. The CDR3 spans 15 residues. V was shortened by 5 bases and J by 0 bases, with 14 bases between the two germline ends. The CDR3 DNA is TGTGCCAGCAGTGAAAGCGGGTTGACCTCCTACGAGCAGTACTTC. It translates to CASSESGLTSYEQYF. Based on the CDR3 plus reference TRBV28 and TRBJ2-7, the full variable domain is DVKVTQSSRYLVKRTGEKVFLECVQDMDHENMFWYRQDPGLGLRLIYFSYDVKMKEKGDIPEGYSVSREKKERFSLILESASTNQTSMYLCASSESGLTSYEQYFGPGTRLTVT.

J is TRBJ1-1 and V is TRBV9, with 7 bases that match TRBD1. Losses at the gene ends were 3 bases for V and 2 bases for J; bases not matched to a gene: 4. CDR1 SGDLS and CDR2 YYNGEE come from the germline V gene. This CDR3 is 14 amino acids long. The DNA of the CDR3 is TGTGCCAGCAGCGCGGGACAGCTAAACACTGAAGCTTTCTTT. It yields the protein CASSAGQLNTEAFF.

The chain recombines TRBV9 with TRBJ2-3; TRBD2 matches 8 bases. The CDR3 runs 17 residues. With V trimmed by 0 bases and J by 3 bases, 9 bases remained unmatched. Germline values: CDR1 SGDLS, CDR2 YYNGEE. The CDR3 loop is CASSVESSGPLTDTQYF. In nucleotides, the CDR3 is TGTGCCAGCAGCGTAGAATCTAGCGGGCCACTAACAGATACGCAGTATTTT.

V is TRBV20-1 and J is TRBJ2-4; D call uncertain. CDR3 size: 11 residues. Germline loops: CDR1 DFQATT, CDR2 SNEGSKA (reference sequence). Trimming took off 2 bases at V and 3 bases at J, with 2 bases between the two ends. The CDR3 protein is CSARHKNIQYF. The DNA for the CDR3 is TGCAGTGCTAGACACAAAAACATTCAGTACTTC.

This clone was observed at least ten times. The chain combines TRBV11-2 with TRBJ2-1; D may be TRBD1 or TRBD2 (5 bases each). Germline CDR1 is SGHAT and CDR2 is FQNNGV. There are 16 residues in the CDR3. The V gene lost 5 bases and the J gene lost 0 bases, with 14 bases spanning the gap. CDR3 DNA sequence: TGTGCCAGCAGCCAACTTTCGGGGCGCTCCTACAATGAGCAGTTCTTC. It translates to CASSQLSGRSYNEQFF. The whole variable domain, filled in from reference TRBV11-2 and TRBJ2-1, reads EAGVAQSPRYKIIEKRQSVAFWCNPISGHATLYWYQQILGQGPKLLIQFQNNGVVDDSQLPKDRFSAERLKGVDSTLKIQPAKLEDSAVYLCASSQLSGRSYNEQFFGPGTRLTVL.